This T cell receptor beta chain was documented in a study of blood T cell repertoires in COVID-19. Data came from immunoSEQ multiplex PCR; TCRdb stores just in-frame clones and leaves some out. Among more than 80,000 clones listed, approximately 80% were seen once. CDR1 and CDR2 from the germline V gene are SGHRS and YFSETQ. CDR3 length equals 14 residues. The trim removed 2 bases at V and 5 bases at J, leaving 3 bases unmatched. The chain recombines TRBV5-1 with TRBJ2-1; TRBD2 matches 8 bases. The source of this sequence is a human donor in a cohort sampled during active COVID-19. Sequencing was done on a sample of peripheral blood. In DNA, the CDR3 is TGCGCCAGCAGCTTCAGCGGGAGAAACAATGAGCAGTTCTTC. This sequence encodes CASSFSGRNNEQFF. The full variable domain, its missing parts supplied by reference TRBV5-1 and TRBJ2-1, is KAGVTQTPRYLIKTRGQQVTLSCSPISGHRSVSWYQQTPGQGLQFLFEYFSETQRNKGNFPGRFSGRQFSNSRSEMNVSTLELGDSALYLCASSFSGRNNEQFFGPGTRLTVL.